The source of this T cell receptor beta chain is a study of cytomegalovirus exposure and HLA in healthy donors. As for the study in general: Around 76% of several hundred genotyped donors fell in the Caucasian-associated ancestry cluster. Study conclusions and caveats: Later analysis placed DRB1 highest and HLA-C lowest in TCR association rates, which differed by HLA locus. The Asian-associated ancestry cluster reportedly had fewer N-insertions than the approximately 700-donor mean in a later analysis.

Researchers ran the PCR with 60 Vbeta and 13 Jbeta primers. Sequencing was performed with immunoSEQ multiplex PCR; in TCRdb, only in-frame clones are kept and a portion is missing. Of about 190,000 clones in the sample, 65% to 85% are singletons; the top ten hold approximately 3.8%. Healthy donors of bone marrow made up the group. There are 15 residues in the CDR3. V dropped 7 bases and J dropped 1 base, with 13 bases sitting between them. In germline, CDR1 is MNHEY, CDR2 SVGAGI. Notes on this clone: Its specificity is not known.

The rearrangement uses TRBV6-5 and TRBJ2-2; weak D call: TRBD1 (6 bases). The receptor comes from a middle-aged man in good health and CMV-seronegative. The specimen sequenced was PBMCs. CDR3 coding DNA: TGTGCCAGCAAATCCGACAGGCTGAACACCGGGGAGCTGTTTTTT. It translates to CASKSDRLNTGELFF.